These T cell receptor beta chains were read from a single sample in a study of blood T cell repertoires in COVID-19. The method was immunoSEQ multiplex PCR; TCRdb's version includes in-frame clones alone and lacks a portion of them. The repertoire holds hundreds of thousands of clones, with just over 85% as singletons. Sequencing was performed on peripheral blood. These receptors all come from a man older than 75 with acute or convalescent COVID-19. Both conserved end residues are part of each CDR3. Fields, in order: J gene, clone size, V gene, D gene, CDR3 protein, CDR3 DNA. The D gene is left open where the match is weak. Expanded clones get a size class; other rows say once, few or many, or leave the size out.

TRBJ1-1 . TRBV7-2 . CASSLSVNTEAFF TGTGCCAGCAGCTTATCGGTGAACACTGAAGCTTTCTTT
TRBJ1-5 . TRBV16 TRBD1 CASSQSGGSQPQHF TGTGCCAGCAGCCAATCAGGGGGCAGTCAGCCCCAGCATTTT
TRBJ2-1 . TRBV5-5 . CASSFGGGFINEQFF TGTGCCAGCAGCTTTGGAGGGGGCTTTATCAATGAGCAGTTCTTC
TRBJ1-2 . TRBV19 TRBD1 CASSSGTGGAVGGYTF TGTGCCAGTAGTAGCGGGACAGGGGGCGCGGTTGGTGGCTACACCTTC
TRBJ1-2 . TRBV27 . CASSGGANYGYTF TGTGCCAGCAGTGGCGGAGCTAACTATGGCTACACCTTC
TRBJ1-4 . TRBV7-2 . CASSLEPQGKLFF TGTGCCAGCAGCTTAGAACCTCAGGGAAAACTGTTTTTT
TRBJ2-1 . TRBV6-5 TRBD1 CASSYDRASYNEQFF TGTGCCAGCAGCTATGACAGGGCATCCTACAATGAGCAGTTCTTC
TRBJ1-5 . TRBV28 . CASSRLTVGNQPQHF TGTGCCAGCAGCCGATTGACAGTAGGCAATCAGCCCCAGCATTTT
TRBJ2-2 . TRBV7-2 TRBD2 CASSALRGAGELFF TGTGCCAGCAGCGCATTACGGGGGGCCGGGGAGCTGTTTTTT
TRBJ2-7 . TRBV18 . CASSPDLDSYEQYF TGTGCCAGCTCACCGGACTTAGACTCCTACGAGCAGTACTTC
TRBJ2-5 once TRBV11-2 . CASSLDVVLQKTQYF TGTGCCAGCAGCTTAGATGTCGTACTCCAAAAGACCCAGTACTTC
TRBJ1-1 . TRBV11-2 . CASSLTQINTEAFF TGTGCCAGCAGCTTAACACAGATAAACACTGAAGCTTTCTTT
TRBJ2-7 . TRBV6-5 . CASSDGKPYEQYF TGTGCCAGCAGCGACGGGAAACCCTACGAGCAGTACTTC
TRBJ2-3 . TRBV9 . CASSVAGAFPDTQYF TGTGCCAGCAGCGTAGCGGGAGCTTTCCCAGATACGCAGTATTTT
TRBJ2-7 . TRBV7-2 TRBD2 CASTPEGLAGDEQYF TGTGCCAGCACCCCCGAGGGACTAGCGGGAGACGAGCAGTACTTC
TRBJ1-1 . TRBV7-8 TRBD1 CASSSEGALNTEAFF TGTGCCAGCAGCTCAGAGGGGGCCCTGAACACTGAAGCTTTCTTT